Reported below is one TCR beta chain. As yet, its antigen is unknown. The CDR3 totals 15 residues. J was trimmed by 2 bases and V by 3 bases; bases with no gene match: 2. Germline V gene data show CDR1 as SGHRS and CDR2 as YFSETQ. This sample was taken from a study of blood T cells in healthy people across ages. Study-wide points: Without sorted subsets, naive and antigen-experienced compartments could not be conclusively compared. It was the long-lived donors that had more naive CD4+ cells and higher diversity than aged donors. From one million sequenced T cells, diversity estimates were lower bounds.

A sample-barcoded 5' primer and a J-beta primer mix were used in a second PCR of roughly 6 to 11 cycles. One entry per CDR3 protein, called by TCRdb with MiXCR from the 5' RACE reads. The sample lists 1.8 million or so distinct CDR3 sequences, around 42% occurring once. The TCR comes from a human donor in good health. This chain uses TRBV5-1 with TRBJ1-3; 10 positions match TRBD1. The sample comprised blood. The CDR3 region has the DNA TGCGCCAGCAGCTGGGACAGGGGAACTGGAAACACCATATATTTT. It specifies CASSWDRGTGNTIYF.